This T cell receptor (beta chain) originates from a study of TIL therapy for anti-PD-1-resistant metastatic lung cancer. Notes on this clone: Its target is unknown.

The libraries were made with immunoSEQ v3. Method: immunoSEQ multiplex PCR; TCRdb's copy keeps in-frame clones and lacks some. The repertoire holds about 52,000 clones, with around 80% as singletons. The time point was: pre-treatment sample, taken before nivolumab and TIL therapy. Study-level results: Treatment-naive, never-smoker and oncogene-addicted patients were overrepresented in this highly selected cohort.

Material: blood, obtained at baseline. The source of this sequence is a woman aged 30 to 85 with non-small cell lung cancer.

CDR3 region: CASRVDSNTGELFF. The CDR3 region has the DNA TGCGCCAGCAGAGTAGATTCGAACACCGGGGAGCTGTTTTTT. The V and J genes are TRBV5-1 and TRBJ2-2; D is ambiguous. CDR1 is SGHRS and CDR2 is YFSETQ in the germline V gene. The ends were cut back, 5 bases at V and 0 bases at J, with 8 bases in the middle. The CDR3 has 14 amino acids.